The 6 T cell receptor beta chains in this list originate from one sample, sequenced in a study of shared clonotypes between healthy human individuals. Here immunoSEQ multiplex PCR was the method, and the copy in TCRdb shows in-frame clones only, minus some. The data contain around 2,000,000 clones, 85% to 95% of them singletons. CD45RO-negative CD8 cells positively selected for CCR7 made up the naive population, which excluded terminally differentiated effector memory CD45RA+ cells. The sample was naive CD8+ T cells sorted from blood. These receptors were taken from a man between 18 and 29 years old in good health.

This rearrangement joins TRBV6-1 to TRBJ1-5, with a weak D call TRBD1 (5 bases). The length of the CDR3 is 15 residues. V was pared by 3 bases and J by 1 base, with 10 bases between. CDR1 and CDR2 from the germline V gene are MNHNS and SASEGT. CDR3 protein: CASSEDTPSNQPQHF. Written as DNA, the CDR3 is TGTGCCAGCAGTGAGGACACCCCCAGCAATCAGCCCCAGCATTTT.

The chain uses TRBV27 and TRBJ1-2; 10 positions match TRBD1. The CDR3 spans 17 residues. Per germline, CDR1 MNHEY and CDR2 SMNVEV (reference sequence). Germline trimming cut 6 bases from V and 6 bases from J; bases unmatched to any gene: 16. The CDR3 reads CASSPLSVGQGLHGYTF. The CDR3 DNA reads as TGTGCCAGCAGCCCCCTTTCCGTGGGACAGGGGCTTCATGGCTACACCTTC.

The chain links TRBV2 to TRBJ1-5; D gene uncertain. The CDR3 extends over 16 amino acids. Germline assignment: CDR1 SNHLY and CDR2 FYNNEI. Trimming took 4 bases from V and 8 from J, leaving 21 bases between them. CDR3 sequence: CASSGMEPSMPEPQHF. The CDR3 nucleotides are TGTGCCAGCAGTGGGATGGAGCCTTCGATGCCAGAGCCCCAGCATTTT.

The V call is TRBV7-9, the J call TRBJ2-3, with D maybe TRBD2 (6 bases). Per germline, CDR1 SEHNR and CDR2 FQNEAQ (reference sequence). CDR3 size: 16 residues. V lost 4 bases, J lost 2 bases, and 16 bases lay in between. The CDR3 region is CASSSSETRLTDTQYF. Here the CDR3 DNA reads TGTGCCAGCAGCTCTAGCGAGACGAGGCTCACAGATACGCAGTATTTT.

CDR3 in DNA: TGTGCCAGCAGCCCGTCGGCAGATACGCAGTATTTT. Amino acid sequence: CASSPSADTQYF. J is TRBJ2-3 and V is TRBV6-5; D not certain. V shed 6 bases and J shed 4 bases, with 8 bases lying between them. CDR1 and CDR2 from the germline V gene are MNHEY and SVGAGI. This CDR3 comprises 12 residues.

With respect to this clone: Distinct nucleotide sequences in the sample also encode this CDR3. The chain carries TRBV5-8 and TRBJ2-7, with TRBD1 as a possible D gene (6 bases). Deletions cut 0 bases from V and 2 bases from J, with 6 bases between. CDR3 length: 13 residues. Germline lookup yields CDR1 SGHTS and CDR2 YDEGEE. CDR3: CASSLEGAYEQYF. DNA for the CDR3: TGTGCCAGCAGCTTGGAGGGGGCCTACGAGCAGTACTTC.